Sequencing of this T cell receptor (beta chain) was carried out in a study of cytomegalovirus exposure and HLA in healthy donors. Study observations and caveats: High specificity and sensitivity for cytomegalovirus status were reported for the classifier. Earlier analysis looked at TCR beta V segments, and most were productive about 90% or about 30% of the time.

This clone was detected a few times. Its antigen is currently unknown. Trimming stripped 8 bases from V and 3 bases from J, with 11 bases between. This CDR3 is built from 12 residues. The germline V gene has CDR1 SEHNR and CDR2 FQNEAQ (reference sequence). Everyone who donated was a healthy bone marrow donor. Primers for the PCR totalled 60 Vbeta and 13 Jbeta. Profiled with immunoSEQ multiplex PCR; TCRdb holds only in-frame clones, not every one. The sample carries fewer than 200,000 clones, roughly 70% recorded once. The specimen sequenced was PBMCs. The chain couples TRBV7-9 to TRBJ2-7; D possibly corresponds to TRBD1 (6 bases). This clonotype originated in a girl aged 5 to 17 in good health and CMV-seronegative. For the CDR3, the DNA is TGTGCCAGCGGGTTACAGGGCTACGAGCAGTACTTC. Amino acid sequence: CASGLQGYEQYF. Full variable domain (rest looked up from reference TRBV7-9 and TRBJ2-7): DTGVSQNPRHKITKRGQNVTFRCDPISEHNRLYWYRQTLGQGPEFLTYFQNEAQLEKSRLLSDRFSAERPKGSFSTLEIQRTEQGDSAMYLCASGLQGYEQYFGPGTRLTVT.